What follows describes a single TCR beta chain. These data belong to a study of T cell clones after liver transplantation. Study overall: HCV positivity affected three of eight recipients; the rest lacked autoimmune or viral indications.

The method was immunoSEQ multiplex PCR; TCRdb's version includes in-frame clones alone and lacks a portion of them. The sample lists 20,000 to 25,000 clones, approximately 80% occurring once. This CDR3 is 17 amino acids long. The J segment lost 5 bases and the V segment lost 0 bases, leaving 9 bases of the junction unmatched. Germline CDR1 and CDR2: SGHDN and FVKESK. This sequence originates from a human patient who received a liver transplant. The graft donor may have contributed some T cells. The chain uses TRBV14 and TRBJ1-1; TRBD1 matches at 10 bases. The material was CD8+ T cells from blood, obtained approximately 54 months after liver transplant. As DNA, the CDR3 is TGTGCCAGCAGCCAAGATCTCAGGGACAGGGGAGGGACTGAAGCTTTCTTT. Encoded protein: CASSQDLRDRGGTEAFF.